The 13 T cell receptor beta chains below all came from one sample that was sequenced in a study of OX40 agonist ivuxolimab in advanced cancers. Assay: immunoSEQ multiplex PCR; the TCRdb copy retains only in-frame clones and omits some. Of more than 70,000 clones in the sample, roughly 80% were seen once. Sequencing used CD4+ or CD8+ T cells sorted from blood, obtained in a trial of the OX40 agonist ivuxolimab. The receptors originated from an adult with an advanced solid tumor such as melanoma, head and neck, liver or kidney cancer.

The chain is built from TRBV2 and TRBJ2-1, with TRBD2 identical over 12 bases. V was clipped by 5 bases and J by 13 bases; unmatched bases: 9. This CDR3 contains 14 residues. In germline, CDR1 is SNHLY, CDR2 FYNNEI. The DNA for the CDR3 is TGTGCCAGCAGTCGCCTAGCGGGAGGGGGGCAACAGTTCTTC. Translation: CASSRLAGGGQQFF.

The genes are TRBV7-9 and TRBJ2-5; 7 bases align to TRBD1. With 5 bases clipped from V and 5 bases from J, the junction kept 8 bases outside the gene matches. This CDR3 spans 14 amino acids. Germline V gene lookup returns CDR1 SEHNR and CDR2 FQNEAQ (reference sequence). The CDR3 DNA is TGTGCCAGCAGCCCGGGACAGCCTGGGGAGACCCAGTACTTC. Its protein product is CASSPGQPGETQYF.

V and J are TRBV10-1 and TRBJ2-5; D is perhaps TRBD2 (6 bases). This CDR3 is built from 13 residues. Trimming stripped 5 bases from V and 4 bases from J, with 11 bases between. Germline V gene sequence: CDR1 WNHNN, CDR2 SYGVQD (reference sequence). In DNA form, the CDR3 reads TGCGCCAGCAGTAAGACTAGGGGAGAGACCCAGTACTTC. Translated, it gives CASSKTRGETQYF.

This clone has more than one count but fewer than ten. The chain has TRBV18 and TRBJ1-3; 7 bases agree with TRBD1. The J segment lost 0 bases and the V segment lost 3 bases, leaving 8 bases of the junction unmatched. CDR1 KGHSH and CDR2 LQKENI come from the germline V gene. This CDR3 has 17 residues. The CDR3 is CASSPRQGAPSGNTIYF. Written as DNA, the CDR3 is TGTGCCAGCTCACCGAGACAGGGCGCACCCTCTGGAAACACCATATATTTT.

This clone was seen only a few times. V is TRBV5-6 and J is TRBJ2-7; 7 bases align to TRBD1. The trim removed 4 bases at V and 4 bases at J, leaving 8 bases unmatched. There are 14 residues in the CDR3. Per germline, CDR1 SGHDT and CDR2 YYEEEE. CDR3 sequence: CASSGEGAAYEQYF. CDR3 nucleotides: TGTGCCAGCAGCGGAGAGGGGGCCGCATACGAGCAGTACTTC.

The chain employs TRBV18 and TRBJ1-2, with 9 bases identical to TRBD1. CDR1 is KGHSH and CDR2 is LQKENI in the germline V gene. V lost 0 bases, J lost 6 bases, and 11 bases stayed unmatched. CDR3 length equals 17 residues. The CDR3 protein is CASSPPSKGQGTHGYTF. The CDR3 DNA follows: TGTGCCAGCTCACCACCGTCGAAGGGACAGGGAACCCATGGCTACACCTTC.

This rearrangement joins TRBV2 to TRBJ1-5, with no clear D. The CDR3 loop spans 14 amino acids. The V end lost 9 bases, the J end lost 1 base, and 13 bases lay between the germline ends. Per germline, CDR1 SNHLY and CDR2 FYNNEI. The CDR3: CASHTDGSNQPQHF. The CDR3 DNA is TGTGCCAGTCACACGGACGGAAGCAATCAGCCCCAGCATTTT.

The rearrangement joins TRBV19 to TRBJ1-3, with D unresolved. CDR3 length equals 12 residues. The ends were cut back, 6 bases at V and 1 base at J, with 4 bases in the middle. Germline V gene sequence: CDR1 LNHDA, CDR2 SQIVND (reference sequence). CDR3 nucleotides: TGTGCCAGTAGGACTTCTGGAAACACCATATATTTT. Its protein product is CASRTSGNTIYF. The full variable domain, rest sourced from reference TRBV19 and TRBJ1-3, is DGGITQSPKYLFRKEGQNVTLSCEQNLNHDAMYWYRQDPGQGLRLIYYSQIVNDFQKGDIAEGYSVSREKKESFPLTVTSAQKNPTAFYLCASRTSGNTIYFGEGSWLTVV.

This chain connects TRBV11-2 to TRBJ2-7; D is uncertain. Trimming took off 4 bases at V and 7 bases at J, with 11 bases between the two ends. The CDR3 sequence is 12 residues long. The germline CDR1 and CDR2 sequences are SGHAT and FQNNGV. In DNA form, the CDR3 reads TGTGCCAGCAGCTATCCGGGTCGAGAGCAGTACTTC. Protein product: CASSYPGREQYF.

The V gene is TRBV6-5, the J gene TRBJ1-2; D not resolved. V gave up 0 bases and J gave up 8 bases, with 13 bases separating them. This CDR3 comprises 14 residues. CDR1 MNHEY and CDR2 SVGAGI come from the germline V gene. Written as DNA, the CDR3 is TGTGCCAGCAGTTACTCGTTGGGAACGGAAGGCTACACCTTC. Translation gives CASSYSLGTEGYTF.

J is TRBJ1-5 and V is TRBV5-4, with D perhaps matching TRBD1 (6 bases). The length of the CDR3 is 16 residues. V lost 3 bases and J 0 bases, leaving 13 bases between the germline ends. Germline V gene sequence: CDR1 SGHNT, CDR2 YYREEE (reference sequence). The chain's CDR3 is CASSWRGAGSNQPQHF. CDR3 nucleotides: TGTGCCAGCAGCTGGAGGGGGGCTGGTAGCAATCAGCCCCAGCATTTT. Full variable domain (remainder filled in from reference TRBV5-4 and TRBJ1-5): ETGVTQSPTHLIKTRGQQVTLRCSSQSGHNTVSWYQQALGQGPQFIFQYYREEENGRGNFPPRFSGLQFPNYSSELNVNALELDDSALYLCASSWRGAGSNQPQHFGDGTRLSIL.

The genes are TRBV6-5 and TRBJ2-2; no definite D call. With 5 bases removed from V and 7 bases from J, the gap between germline ends came to 11 bases. From germline, CDR1 is MNHEY and CDR2 SVGAGI. The CDR3 loop spans 13 amino acids. The CDR3, as DNA: TGTGCCAGCAGTGCTACAAACTTCGGGGAGCTGTTTTTT. Translated, it gives CASSATNFGELFF.

The J gene is TRBJ1-6, the V gene TRBV6-6; no definite D call. Germline V gene data show CDR1 as MNHNY and CDR2 as SVGAGI (reference sequence). The CDR3 has 16 residues. V was shortened by 2 bases and J by 0 bases, with 8 bases between the two germline ends. CDR3 nucleotide sequence: TGTGCCAGCAGTTACATCGGGAGCTCCTATAATTCACCCCTCCACTTT. Protein sequence: CASSYIGSSYNSPLHF.